This TCR beta chain came from a study of shared clonotypes between healthy human individuals. Study-wide background: Each donor's CD4 naive and CD4 memory cells filled three plates apiece, CD8 naive two, and CD8 memory one.

Study-wide findings and caveats: Non-shared clonotypes showed lower generation probabilities than clonotypes common to all four donors. Blood was the only sampled material, and tissue repertoires likely differ.

The sorted-subset replicate PCRs were given roughly 200 ng DNA, which is about 29,000 T cell genomes. Generated by immunoSEQ multiplex PCR, the TCRdb table keeps only in-frame clones and is missing some. Found here are about 2 million clones, about 95% of them singletons; the top ten hold 1.1%. To note about this clone: Its antigen is currently unknown.

Positively selected for CCR7, the CD45RO-negative cells used as naive CD8 cells excluded terminally differentiated effector memory CD45RA+ cells. V gave up 5 bases and J gave up 2 bases, with 13 bases separating them. Germline assignment: CDR1 GTSNPN and CDR2 SVGIG (reference sequence). This CDR3 has 13 amino acids. The chain joins TRBV30 to TRBJ2-7, with D perhaps TRBD1 (6 bases). Sequenced sample: naive CD8+ T cells sorted from blood. The sequence was obtained from a man aged 18 to 29 in good health. The CDR3 reads CAWRDRITYEQYF. The CDR3 bases are TGTGCCTGGCGAGACAGGATTACCTACGAGCAGTACTTC. Complete variable domain (other parts from reference TRBV30 and TRBJ2-7): SQTIHQWPATLVQPVGSPLSLECTVEGTSNPNLYWYRQAAGRGLQLLFYSVGIGQISSEVPQNLSASRPQDRQFILSSKKLLLSDSGFYLCAWRDRITYEQYFGPGTRLTVT.